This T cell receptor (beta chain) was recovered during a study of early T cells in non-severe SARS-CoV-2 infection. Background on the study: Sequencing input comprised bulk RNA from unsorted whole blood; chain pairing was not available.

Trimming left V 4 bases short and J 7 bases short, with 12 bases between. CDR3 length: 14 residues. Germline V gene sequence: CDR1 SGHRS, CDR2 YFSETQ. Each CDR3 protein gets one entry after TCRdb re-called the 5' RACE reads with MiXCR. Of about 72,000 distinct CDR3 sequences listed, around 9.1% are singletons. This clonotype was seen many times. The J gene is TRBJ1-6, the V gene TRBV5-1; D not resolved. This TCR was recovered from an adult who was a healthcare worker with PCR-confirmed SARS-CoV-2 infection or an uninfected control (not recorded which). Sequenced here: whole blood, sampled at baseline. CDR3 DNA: TGCGCCAGCAGCCCCTCGACCGAAAATTCACCCCTCCACTTT. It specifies CASSPSTENSPLHF.